This T cell receptor beta chain is from a study of cytomegalovirus exposure and HLA in healthy donors. Nominal health characterized the donors when sampled, though unrecorded immune exposures were likely. 13 Jbeta primers and 60 Vbeta primers were used for the PCR. Sequenced by immunoSEQ multiplex PCR; TCRdb stores in-frame clones only, minus some. The table has 60,000 to 90,000 clones, roughly 82% seen once. In regard to this clone: Its antigen is not identified.

Germline V CDR1 and CDR2: MDHEN, SYDVKM. The V gene lost 9 bases and the J gene lost 7 bases, with 17 bases spanning the gap. The CDR3 contains 13 residues. Points from the study as a whole: Some segments of the V type, notably TRBV6-2 and TRBV6-3, were excluded as indistinguishable. Cytomegalovirus status was reportedly diagnosed by the classifier with high specificity and sensitivity.

The source is a man in his 70s in good health and CMV-seropositive. The genes are TRBV28 and TRBJ2-3; unclear D gene. The sequencing input was PBMCs. The CDR3 is CASCDPGENTQYF. CDR3 DNA sequence: TGTGCCAGTTGCGACCCCGGAGAAAATACGCAGTATTTT.